Listed below are T cell receptor beta chains from one sample, sequenced in a study of OX40 agonist ivuxolimab in advanced cancers. The assay was immunoSEQ multiplex PCR, and TCRdb's table has in-frame clones only and misses some. The data contain approximately 16,000 clones, approximately 85% of them singletons. The sequencing used CD4+ or CD8+ T cells sorted from blood, collected in a trial of the OX40 agonist ivuxolimab. These receptors all stem from an adult with an advanced solid tumor such as melanoma, head and neck, liver or kidney cancer. Both conserved end residues are part of each CDR3. The order of the fields is V gene, J gene, clone size, D gene, CDR3 length, CDR3 DNA, CDR3 protein. D genes are given only for firm matches. The size entry is marked missing in some rows and otherwise reads once, few, many or a size class.

>TRBV11-3|TRBJ2-7|NA|NA|13
TGTGCCAGCAGCCCCAGTCTAAGGACCGAGCAGTACTTC
CASSPSLRTEQYF
>TRBV7-8|TRBJ2-7|NA|NA|13
TGTGCCAGCAGCGACCCGACCGCTTACGAGCAGTACTTC
CASSDPTAYEQYF
>TRBV28|TRBJ1-3|NA|TRBD1|15
TGTGCCAGCAGCCGCGACAGGGGGGGAGGAAACACCATATATTTT
CASSRDRGGGNTIYF
>TRBV5-6|TRBJ2-7|NA|NA|15
TGTGCCAGCAGCTTTGGACCAGAAACTCTCTACGAGCAGTACTTC
CASSFGPETLYEQYF
>TRBV19|TRBJ2-7|NA|NA|13
TGTGCCAGTTCCCCCGGACAAGGTACCGAGCAGTACTTC
CASSPGQGTEQYF
>TRBV11-3|TRBJ2-7|once|NA|15
TGTGCCAGCAGCTTATCCGGGACTCTCCCCTACGAGCAGTACTTC
CASSLSGTLPYEQYF
>TRBV7-6|TRBJ1-2|NA|TRBD1|13
TGTGCCAGCAGCTTCTGGGACAGCTATGGCTACACCTTC
CASSFWDSYGYTF
>TRBV27|TRBJ2-7|NA|TRBD2|15
TGTGCCAGCAGTCTATCCGGGACTAGCGACTACGAGCAGTACTTC
CASSLSGTSDYEQYF
>TRBV28|TRBJ1-2|NA|TRBD1|13
TGTGCCAGCATTCACAGGGGGGGCCGGGGCTACACCTTC
CASIHRGGRGYTF
>TRBV7-9|TRBJ2-5|NA|NA|15
TGTGCCAGCAGCTTAGAGCAGGGTGGGTCAGAGACCCAGTACTTC
CASSLEQGGSETQYF
>TRBV19|TRBJ2-2|few|TRBD1|15
TGTGCCAGTATCCCCGGGACAGGCATTCCCGGGGAGCTGTTTTTT
CASIPGTGIPGELFF
>TRBV6-6|TRBJ1-1|NA|TRBD1|13
TGTGCCAGCACCAGGGGGATGAACACTGAAGCTTTCTTT
CASTRGMNTEAFF
>TRBV11-2|TRBJ2-5|NA|NA|15
TGTGCCAGCAGCCCAATATTAGCTGCCCAAGAGACCCAGTACTTC
CASSPILAAQETQYF
>TRBV19|TRBJ2-3|NA|NA|16
TGTGCCAGTAGTATTAGAGGGCGAGGGCCCACAGATACGCAGTATTTT
CASSIRGRGPTDTQYF
>TRBV7-9|TRBJ2-1|NA|NA|14
TGTGCCAGCAGCTTCCGGACAGTTAACAATGAGCAGTTCTTC
CASSFRTVNNEQFF
>TRBV9|TRBJ2-2|NA|NA|12
TGTGCCAGCAGGCGGGGTACCGGGGAGCTGTTTTTT
CASRRGTGELFF
>TRBV25-1|TRBJ1-1|NA|NA|14
TGTGCCAGCAGCCGAGAGGAGACGAACACTGAAGCTTTCTTT
CASSREETNTEAFF
>TRBV29-1|TRBJ1-1|NA|NA|11
TGCAGCGCCCTAGGGGCACCCGGGGCTTTCTTT
CSALGAPGAFF
>TRBV5-4|TRBJ1-4|NA|NA|12
TGTGCCAGCAGCTTGTGGGGGAAAAAACTGTTTTTT
CASSLWGKKLFF
>TRBV14|TRBJ2-7|NA|TRBD1|15
TGTGCCAGCAGCACCACACAGGGGCTCCTTTACGAGCAGTACTTC
CASSTTQGLLYEQYF
>TRBV11-2|TRBJ1-3|NA|NA|15
TGTGCCAGCAGCGAACGTCGGGGTAACTTAGTGACCATATATTTT
CASSERRGNLVTIYF
>TRBV4-1|TRBJ1-5|NA|NA|14
TGCGCCAGCAGCCAAGTACCAGCTTATCAGCCCCAGCATTTT
CASSQVPAYQPQHF
>TRBV10-3|TRBJ2-3|NA|NA|15
TGTGCCATCAGTGAGTCGGAACATCTCGGAGATACGCAGTATTTT
CAISESEHLGDTQYF
>TRBV6-4|TRBJ2-2|NA|TRBD1|15
TGTGCCAGCAGCCCCGGGACAGCGAACACCGGGGAGCTGTTTTTT
CASSPGTANTGELFF
>TRBV4-3|TRBJ2-7|NA|NA|15
TGCGCCAGCAGCCAAGATCACGAGGGGTTGGACGAGCAGTACTTC
CASSQDHEGLDEQYF
>TRBV27|TRBJ2-7|NA|NA|15
TGTGCCAGCAGCTCCCTAGCTGGGAGCTCCTACGAGCAGTACTTC
CASSSLAGSSYEQYF
>TRBV30|TRBJ2-2|NA|NA|13
TGTGCCTGGGGTTTTTCGAACACCGGGGAGCTGTTTTTT
CAWGFSNTGELFF
>TRBV28|TRBJ2-1|NA|TRBD2|16
TGTGCCAGCAGTCTAGAACTAGCGGGAGGGCCAAGCGAGCAGTTCTTC
CASSLELAGGPSEQFF
>TRBV6-5|TRBJ1-3|NA|NA|13
TGTGCCAGCAGTTACAATTCTGGAAACACCATATATTTT
CASSYNSGNTIYF
>TRBV7-7|TRBJ2-1|NA|TRBD2|16
TGTGCTAGCAGCCCCCGGACTAGCGGACCCTACAATGAGCAGTTCTTC
CASSPRTSGPYNEQFF
>TRBV13|TRBJ2-1|NA|NA|13
TGTGCCAGCAGCTTAGCGCCGAACAATGAGCAGTTCTTC
CASSLAPNNEQFF
>TRBV2|TRBJ1-2|NA|TRBD1|13
TGTGCCAGCAGCTTCCTGGACAGGCATGGCTACACCTTC
CASSFLDRHGYTF
>TRBV5-6|TRBJ2-5|NA|NA|16
TGTGCCAGCAGTACGGGATTCCAAGGCGTTGGGAAGACCCAGTACTTC
CASSTGFQGVGKTQYF
>TRBV7-9|TRBJ1-4|NA|NA|16
TGTGCCAGCAGCTTAGCGTTAGGAGGACTCAGCGAAAAACTGTTTTTT
CASSLALGGLSEKLFF
>TRBV11-2|TRBJ2-7|NA|NA|14
TGTGCCAGCAGCCCGGGACTGGGTCTTTACGAGCAGTACTTC
CASSPGLGLYEQYF
>TRBV5-4|TRBJ1-5|NA|NA|13
TGTGCCAGCAGCGTAGGGGGAAATCAGCCCCAGCATTTT
CASSVGGNQPQHF
>TRBV9|TRBJ2-7|NA|NA|15
TGTGCCAGCAGCGTAGCTGGTTCCCAGACGGGGGAGCAGTACTTC
CASSVAGSQTGEQYF
>TRBV19|TRBJ1-1|once|NA|15
TGTGCCAGTAGTATAGCAAGTTGGGTGAACACTGAAGCTTTCTTT
CASSIASWVNTEAFF
>TRBV4-3|TRBJ2-2|NA|NA|15
TGCGCCAGCAGCCAAGAACGGGGTAGCACCGGGGAGCTGTTTTTT
CASSQERGSTGELFF
>TRBV7-9|TRBJ1-5|few|NA|13
TGTGCCAGCAGTGTAGGGGGGGAGCGGCCCCAGCATTTT
CASSVGGERPQHF
>TRBV11-3|TRBJ2-7|once|NA|15
TGTGCCAGCAGCTTAGATGTGGGAGGTTTCTACGAGCAGTACTTC
CASSLDVGGFYEQYF
>TRBV27|TRBJ2-7|NA|TRBD2|14
TGTGCCAGCAGTTCGGGGACTAGTATCCACGAGCAGTACTTC
CASSSGTSIHEQYF
>TRBV4-1|TRBJ2-1|NA|NA|15
TGCGCCAGCAGCCAAGATTGGATGCTCTTAGGGGAGCAGTTCTTC
CASSQDWMLLGEQFF
>TRBV28|TRBJ1-3|NA|NA|14
TGTGCCAGCAGTTTTTGGGGGCTTGGAAACACCATATATTTT
CASSFWGLGNTIYF
>TRBV27|TRBJ2-3|NA|TRBD2|14
TGTGCCAGCAGTTCGCGGGAGGGCACAGATACGCAGTATTTT
CASSSREGTDTQYF
>TRBV11-3|TRBJ2-1|NA|TRBD1|15
TGTGCCAGCAGGGGGGACAGGGGAAACTACAATGAGCAGTTCTTC
CASRGDRGNYNEQFF
>TRBV7-3|TRBJ2-1|medium-sized|NA|16
TGTGCCAGCAGTTCCAGCGCAGATTCCTCCTACAATGAGCAGTTCTTC
CASSSSADSSYNEQFF
>TRBV15|TRBJ2-5|NA|TRBD2|15
TGTGCCACCAGCTTACGTGGACTAGGGAGCGAGACCCAGTACTTC
CATSLRGLGSETQYF
>TRBV27|TRBJ1-5|NA|NA|13
TGTGCCAGCAGTTCCACAGGGAATCAGCCCCAGCATTTT
CASSSTGNQPQHF
>TRBV6-5|TRBJ1-1|NA|NA|14
TGTGCCAGCAGTTACCGGGACATCCAAACTGAAGCTTTCTTT
CASSYRDIQTEAFF
>TRBV5-8|TRBJ2-1|NA|TRBD1|15
TGTGCCAGCAGCCCAGGACAGGGGGCGTGGAATGAGCAGTTCTTC
CASSPGQGAWNEQFF
>TRBV28|TRBJ2-7|NA|NA|13
TGTGCCAGCAGCCTCCGGGGTTACGACGAGCAGTACTTC
CASSLRGYDEQYF
>TRBV9|TRBJ2-2|few|NA|16
TGTGCCAGCAGCCTACCGGGAAAGGGGTTAACCGGGGAGCTGTTTTTT
CASSLPGKGLTGELFF
>TRBV14|TRBJ1-1|NA|NA|18
TGTGCCAGCAGCCAAGCATTTCGGGAGGGCGCACAGAACACTGAAGCTTTCTTT
CASSQAFREGAQNTEAFF
>TRBV7-8|TRBJ2-3|NA|TRBD2|17
TGTGCCAGCAGCTCCTGGGATAGCGGGAGTGTTATAGATACGCAGTATTTT
CASSSWDSGSVIDTQYF
>TRBV28|TRBJ1-5|once|TRBD1|14
TGTGCCAGCAGGGGGACAGGGGACCCTCTCCCCCAGCATTTT
CASRGTGDPLPQHF
>TRBV5-6|TRBJ2-1|NA|NA|15
TGTGCCAGCAGCTTGGGGTTGAGCTCCTACAATGAGCAGTTCTTC
CASSLGLSSYNEQFF
>TRBV27|TRBJ2-5|NA|NA|16
TGTGCCAGCAGCCCACCAACGGTTTTGGGTTCTGAGACCCAGTACTTC
CASSPPTVLGSETQYF